This passage covers 12 T cell receptor beta chains from one sample sequenced in a study of cytomegalovirus exposure and HLA in healthy donors. Both 60 Vbeta primers and 13 Jbeta primers went into the PCR. Sequenced by immunoSEQ multiplex PCR; TCRdb stores in-frame clones only, minus some. The sample comprises 140,000 or so clones, under 70% of which are singletons, and 5.5% to 7.5% rests with the top ten. The sample consisted of PBMCs. The origin of the receptors is an older woman in good health and CMV-seronegative.

This clone was recorded once. CDR3 residues: CASSPKTGGVGAFF. As DNA, the CDR3 is TGTGCCAGCTCACCAAAAACAGGGGGCGTGGGAGCTTTCTTT. The rearrangement joins TRBV18 to TRBJ1-1, with 9 nucleotides matching TRBD1. CDR1 KGHSH and CDR2 LQKENI come from the germline V gene. The CDR3 extends over 14 amino acids. With V trimmed by 2 bases and J by 10 bases, 8 bases remained unmatched.

This clone was recorded a few times. The chain has TRBV4-2 and TRBJ2-1; D possibly corresponds to TRBD1 (5 bases). The CDR3 consists of 15 residues. The V and J ends lost 4 bases and 0 bases respectively, with 10 bases between them. CDR1 is LGHNA and CDR2 is YNFKEQ in the germline V gene. This CDR3 is CASSRGASSYNEQFF. Here the CDR3 DNA reads TGTGCCAGCAGCCGGGGCGCCAGCTCCTACAATGAGCAGTTCTTC.

The rearrangement links TRBV9 to TRBJ2-5; TRBD2 matches at 9 bases. J gave up 2 bases and V 4 bases, and 6 bases lay outside the gene matches. The CDR3 is 15 residues long. The germline V gene encodes CDR1 SGDLS and CDR2 YYNGEE. CDR3 sequence (DNA): TGTGCCAGCAGCCTAGGACTAGCGTCTCAAGAGACCCAGTACTTC. Translation gives CASSLGLASQETQYF.

The CDR3 DNA reads TGTGCCAGCAAACAAGGGAGGGCCGCCCAAGAGACCCAGTACTTC. The encoded protein is CASKQGRAAQETQYF. The V and J genes are TRBV27 and TRBJ2-5, with 7 nucleotides matching TRBD2. Germline-derived CDR1 and CDR2 are MNHEY and SMNVEV (reference sequence). V trimming: 7 bases; J trimming: 1 base; junction bases outside the gene matches: 9. CDR3 length: 15 residues.

Only one count was recorded for this clone. The chain has TRBV19 and TRBJ2-2; 7 positions match TRBD2. V lost 5 bases and J lost 9; bases outside the gene matches: 12. The CDR3 length is 15 residues. Germline-derived CDR1 and CDR2 are LNHDA and SQIVND (reference sequence). The DNA of the CDR3 is TGTGCCAGTAGTGTAGGCCCGGGGGAGGGCCGGGAGCTGTTTTTT. Translated, it gives CASSVGPGEGRELFF.

This clone was picked up one time. V is TRBV5-5 and J is TRBJ2-1; TRBD1 agrees at 7 bases. The V gene's germline CDR1 is SGHKS and CDR2 YYEKEE (reference sequence). The CDR3 extends over 15 amino acids. V shed 10 bases, J shed 5 bases, and the junction held 15 bases outside the gene matches. CDR3 in amino acids: CAATGTARINNEQFF. As DNA, the CDR3 is TGTGCCGCAACCGGGACAGCCAGAATTAACAATGAGCAGTTCTTC.

The chain combines TRBV10-3 with TRBJ2-7, with TRBD2 matching 9 bases. Germline V CDR1 and CDR2: ENHRY, SYGVKD. V shed 7 bases, J shed 3 bases, and the junction held 4 bases outside the gene matches. The CDR3 covers 13 residues. CDR3 nucleotide sequence: TGTGCCATCACCGGGACTAGCAGCTACGAGCAGTACTTC. Protein: CAITGTSSYEQYF.

The chain employs TRBV5-1 and TRBJ2-2, with 10 bases identical to TRBD1. Germline V lookup: CDR1 SGHRS, CDR2 YFSETQ. CDR3 size: 15 residues. With V trimmed by 2 bases and J by 4 bases, 2 bases remained unmatched. Written as DNA, the CDR3 is TGCGCCAGCAGCTTTCGGACAGGGGGCACCGGGGAGCTGTTTTTT. Protein product: CASSFRTGGTGELFF. The full variable domain, its missing parts supplied by reference TRBV5-1 and TRBJ2-2, is KAGVTQTPRYLIKTRGQQVTLSCSPISGHRSVSWYQQTPGQGLQFLFEYFSETQRNKGNFPGRFSGRQFSNSRSEMNVSTLELGDSALYLCASSFRTGGTGELFFGEGSRLTVL.

The chain carries TRBV27 and TRBJ1-2, with TRBD1 matching 7 bases. The V gene end was trimmed by 4 bases and the J gene end by 1 base; junction bases not matched to a gene: 9. Per germline, CDR1 MNHEY and CDR2 SMNVEV (reference sequence). The CDR3 extends over 16 amino acids. The CDR3 protein is CASSSWQGGLNYGYTF. The DNA for the CDR3 is TGTGCCAGCAGTTCTTGGCAGGGGGGTCTTAACTATGGCTACACCTTC.

This clone was seen only once. The chain has TRBV15 and TRBJ2-7; 9 bases map to TRBD2. CDR1 LNHNV and CDR2 YYDKDF come from the germline V gene (reference sequence). The ends lost 0 bases at V and 2 bases at J; junction bases unmatched: 11. The CDR3 loop spans 18 amino acids. The CDR3, as DNA: TGTGCCACCAGCAGAGATGGTGGGAGGATAGCGGGGGCCTACGAGCAGTACTTC. Translation: CATSRDGGRIAGAYEQYF.

The chain joins TRBV7-3 to TRBJ2-2, with a possible D match to TRBD2 (5 bases). The ends were cut back, 3 bases at V and 5 bases at J, with 13 bases in the middle. Per germline, CDR1 SGHTA and CDR2 FQGTGA. The CDR3 has 15 residues. CDR3 sequence (DNA): TGTGCCAGCAGCTTGGAGCCCCGGGGAACCGGGGAGCTGTTTTTT. Amino acids: CASSLEPRGTGELFF.

The J gene is TRBJ2-5, the V gene TRBV7-9, with D hard to call. This CDR3 contains 13 residues. Per the germline V gene, CDR1 is SEHNR and CDR2 is FQNEAQ (reference sequence). V lost 0 bases and J 7 bases, leaving 9 bases between the germline ends. CDR3 residues: CASSLAALPTQYF. CDR3 in DNA: TGTGCCAGCAGCTTAGCAGCGTTGCCGACCCAGTACTTC.